The 17 T cell receptor beta chains below were found in one sample sequenced in a study of metastatic and nonmetastatic thyroid tumors. Nobody among the patients had been given any treatment before thyroid surgery. TCRdb re-clonotyped the PCR reads through MiXCR. The sample holds tens of thousands of clones, around 26% seen once. Sequencing was done on a sample of blood. These receptors were collected from a male donor with papillary thyroid cancer or a benign thyroid nodule (not recorded which). Some clones in this sample may be carry-over from other donors' samples.

This clone has at least ten counts. The chain links TRBV2 to TRBJ1-4, with D possibly TRBD1 on 6 matching bases. This CDR3 has 14 amino acids. The V end was cut by 7 bases, the J end by 10 bases, with 19 bases between. Germline CDR1 is SNHLY and CDR2 is FYNNEI. The CDR3 sequence is CASNKEQGGGKLFF. CDR3 sequence (DNA): TGTGCCAGCAATAAGGAACAGGGCGGGGGAAAACTGTTTTTT.

The chain carries TRBV6-1 and TRBJ2-7; D may be TRBD2 (5 bases). In germline, CDR1 is MNHNS, CDR2 SASEGT. This CDR3 has 14 residues. Deletions cut 11 bases from V and 3 bases from J, with 20 bases between. The CDR3: CAVHWGEGGYEQYF. CDR3 bases: TGTGCCGTACACTGGGGAGAGGGCGGCTACGAGCAGTACTTC.

This clone came up many times. The CDR3 DNA is TGTGCCACCAGTGATTCAATCCGAACAGGGATAGGAGATACGCAGTATTTT. This encodes CATSDSIRTGIGDTQYF. The chain uses TRBV24-1 and TRBJ2-3; D possibly corresponds to TRBD1 (6 bases). V was cut by 2 bases and J by 5 bases, with 19 bases left in between. The CDR3 has 17 residues. Germline V CDR1 and CDR2: KGHDR, SFDVKD.

This sequence joins TRBV20-1 and TRBJ1-2, with 8 bases that match TRBD1. V gave up 7 bases and J gave up 8 bases; unmatched junction bases: 12. Germline V CDR1 and CDR2: DFQATT, SNEGSKA (reference sequence). This CDR3 is 13 amino acids long. CDR3 amino acids: CSDAQQGERGYTF. As DNA, the CDR3 is TGCAGTGATGCACAACAGGGGGAAAGGGGCTACACCTTC.

This clone was picked up many times. The rearrangement joins TRBV5-4 to TRBJ1-1, with no clear D. Germline V gene lookup returns CDR1 SGHNT and CDR2 YYREEE (reference sequence). This CDR3 comprises 12 residues. The V end was cut by 0 bases, the J end by 7 bases, with 7 bases between. CDR3 in DNA: TGTGCCAGCAGCTTGGGTGGGCTTGAAGCTTTCTTT. This encodes CASSLGGLEAFF.

This clone has at least ten counts. V and J are TRBV30 and TRBJ1-1, with D perhaps matching TRBD1 (6 bases). The germline V and J ends were trimmed by 2 bases and 6 bases, with 13 bases remaining between them. This CDR3 is built from 13 residues. Per the germline V gene, CDR1 is GTSNPN and CDR2 is SVGIG (reference sequence). The CDR3 region is CAWSPGVRPEAFF. The CDR3 DNA reads TGTGCCTGGAGTCCAGGGGTTCGGCCTGAAGCTTTCTTT.

The gene calls are TRBV28 and TRBJ2-2, with TRBD1 matching 7 bases. Germline V gene lookup returns CDR1 MDHEN and CDR2 SYDVKM. This CDR3 has 15 amino acids. The J segment lost 4 bases and the V segment lost 5 bases, leaving 7 bases of the junction unmatched. The CDR3 region is CASSDTGVGTGELFF. The CDR3 nucleotides are TGTGCCAGCAGTGACACAGGGGTAGGCACCGGGGAGCTGTTTTTT.

This clone was counted at least ten times. CDR3: CASSRTGGAEAFF. The CDR3 DNA sequence: TGTGCCAGCTCCCGAACAGGGGGCGCTGAAGCTTTCTTT. V is TRBV19 and J is TRBJ1-1, with TRBD1 identical over 9 bases. J was trimmed by 6 bases and V by 9 bases; bases with no gene match: 8. From germline, CDR1 is LNHDA and CDR2 SQIVND (reference sequence). The CDR3 extends over 13 amino acids.

This clone was seen repeatedly, ten times or more. The chain links TRBV20-1 to TRBJ2-3; 8 positions agree with TRBD2. This CDR3 comprises 14 residues. Germline CDR1 and CDR2: DFQATT and SNEGSKA (reference sequence). V shed 3 bases and J 5 bases; nucleotides not matched to a gene: 7. CDR3 sequence (DNA): TGCAGTGCTAGGCTAGCGGGTGTCCAAGATACGCAGTATTTT. Protein: CSARLAGVQDTQYF.

This clone was detected many times. This chain uses TRBV5-8 with TRBJ2-1, with 7 nucleotides matching TRBD1. Germline values: CDR1 SGHTS, CDR2 YDEGEE. This CDR3 contains 16 residues. J was trimmed by 7 bases and V by 3 bases; bases with no gene match: 13. This CDR3 reads CASSWRQGVIRNEQFF. In DNA, the CDR3 is TGTGCCAGCAGCTGGCGACAGGGTGTCATCCGGAATGAGCAGTTCTTC.

V is TRBV5-1 and J is TRBJ1-2, with a tentative D call TRBD1 (6 bases). CDR3 length: 13 amino acids. From germline, CDR1 is SGHRS and CDR2 YFSETQ. The V gene lost 1 base and the J gene lost 7 bases, with 11 bases spanning the gap. The DNA of the CDR3 is TGCGCCAGCAGCTTGTCAGGGGAGGTTGGCTACACCTTC. This translates into CASSLSGEVGYTF. Combining the CDR3 with reference TRBV5-1 and TRBJ1-2 gives the whole variable domain KAGVTQTPRYLIKTRGQQVTLSCSPISGHRSVSWYQQTPGQGLQFLFEYFSETQRNKGNFPGRFSGRQFSNSRSEMNVSTLELGDSALYLCASSLSGEVGYTFGSGTRLTVV.

The sample holds a few counts of this clone. J is TRBJ2-7 and V is TRBV6-4, with 7 bases matching TRBD1. The CDR3 has 15 residues. The V gene end was trimmed by 5 bases and the J gene end by 3 bases; junction bases not matched to a gene: 10. The germline CDR1 and CDR2 sequences are MRHNA and SNTAGT. CDR3: CASSPPRDRSYEQYF. The CDR3, as DNA: TGTGCCAGCAGTCCCCCCAGGGACAGAAGCTACGAGCAGTACTTC.

This clone was picked up many times. The same CDR3 is also encoded by other DNA sequences in this sample. The chain carries TRBV28 and TRBJ2-3; 10 bases are shared with TRBD2. Germline lookup yields CDR1 MDHEN and CDR2 SYDVKM. With V trimmed by 2 bases and J by 0 bases, 14 bases remained unmatched. The CDR3 extends over 20 amino acids. CDR3 sequence reads: CASSLLLAGEGTSSTDTQYF. DNA of the CDR3: TGTGCCAGCAGTTTACTCCTAGCGGGAGAAGGGACCTCTAGCACAGATACGCAGTATTTT.

The chain has TRBV11-2 and TRBJ2-5, with D possibly matching TRBD1 (6 bases). The V end lost 0 bases, the J end lost 7 bases, and 21 bases lay between the germline ends. The CDR3 has 17 residues. Germline CDR1 SGHAT, CDR2 FQNNGV. CDR3 protein: CASSLEFTQSLGGTQYF. CDR3 coding DNA: TGTGCCAGCAGCTTAGAGTTTACTCAGAGCTTAGGGGGGACCCAGTACTTC. Together with reference TRBV11-2 and TRBJ2-5, the CDR3 gives the full variable domain: EAGVAQSPRYKIIEKRQSVAFWCNPISGHATLYWYQQILGQGPKLLIQFQNNGVVDDSQLPKDRFSAERLKGVDSTLKIQPAKLEDSAVYLCASSLEFTQSLGGTQYFGPGTRLLVL.

This clone came up a few times. The chain joins TRBV20-1 to TRBJ2-1; tentative D call: TRBD2 (7 bases). Looked up from germline, CDR1 is DFQATT and CDR2 is SNEGSKA (reference sequence). Deletions cut 0 bases from V and 10 bases from J, with 19 bases between. CDR3 length equals 15 residues. CDR3 region: CSARDSWRGGWEQFF. The CDR3 nucleotides read TGCAGTGCTAGAGATAGCTGGAGGGGGGGCTGGGAGCAGTTCTTC.

This clone was found a few times. V usage is TRBV10-3 and J usage is TRBJ2-4; 8 nucleotides align to TRBD1. Germline V gene sequence: CDR1 ENHRY, CDR2 SYGVKD. This CDR3 spans 16 amino acids. V trimming: 2 bases; J trimming: 2 bases; junction bases outside the gene matches: 5. This chain's CDR3 is CAISETGGFTKNIQYF. Written as DNA, the CDR3 is TGTGCCATCAGTGAGACAGGGGGTTTTACCAAAAACATTCAGTACTTC.

This clone has ten or more counts. The J gene is TRBJ1-5, the V gene TRBV3-1; D ambiguous. Germline CDR1 LGHDT, CDR2 YNNKEL (reference sequence). Trimming shortened V by 1 base and J by 9 bases, and 7 bases separated the two germline ends. The CDR3 contains 12 residues. The CDR3 bases are TGTGCCAGCAGCCAAGGGTGGGGGCCCCAGCATTTT. Encoded protein: CASSQGWGPQHF.